The entry that follows covers one T cell receptor (beta chain) sequence. No cognate antigen has been identified for it. No base qualities exist here, and no much larger clone lies one base off it. The sample originates from a study of blood T cells in healthy people across ages (dated by TCRdb to between 2015 and 2016). In terms of the full investigation: In model experiments, template switching captured about one uniquely barcoded TCR beta cDNA molecule for every two T cells. The study measured age-related changes in TCR beta repertoire diversity using deep sequencing normalized with unique cDNA molecular identifiers. Four age groups were formed from the donors: young (average 16 years), middle-aged (around 39), aged (about 68) and long-lived (less than 85). Two additional independent replicas of 1 million unique cDNA reads from the same blood draw were analyzed for two donors (one aged 18 to 30 and one aged 80 or older). The paper as a whole reports these results and caveats: Because donor CMV infection status was unknown, age-related changes in expanded clonotypes were potentially confounded. Bulk unsorted PBMC profiling prevented conclusive comparison of naive and antigen-experienced compartments. There was a strong correlation between observed TCR beta diversity and the percentage of naive T cells measured by flow cytometry. Compared with the aged group, more naive CD4+ T cells, fewer expanded clones and increased TCR diversity were shown by the long-lived group, suggesting age selection. Observed TCR beta diversity per million T cells fell roughly linearly with age, and a significant reduction was already apparent by age around 40. Estimates of total diversity from one million sequenced T cells were regarded as lower bounds and underestimates.

The CDR3, from cysteine to phenylalanine, totals 14 residues. Solely the CDR3 DNA is kept, with 42 bases framed from the first base. V loses 4 bases of germline sequence and J loses 4 bases, and the interval between the two ends is 14 bases. For CDR1 and CDR2, the germline V gene (reference sequence) lists LNHNV and YYDKDF. Systemically healthy Caucasian individuals from Russia, 39 in total and aged roughly 6 to 100 years, were included as donors. Ten milliliters of peripheral blood were collected from each donor into EDTA-treated Vacutainer tubes. Ficoll-Paque density-gradient centrifugation was used to isolate PBMCs, with at least 7 million obtained per sample. Trizol reagent was used to extract total RNA from PBMCs, with at least 6 micrograms per sample. The percentages of naive CD45RAhigh/CD27high T cells were determined by flow cytometry on a PBMC aliquot from every donor. Library construction relied on 5' RACE. Sequencing used an Illumina HiSeq 2500. A second roughly 6 to 12 cycle PCR used a sample-barcoded 5' primer and a J-beta primer mix. Each TCR beta cDNA molecule received a unique molecular identifier from a template-switch 5' adaptor carrying 12 random nucleotides. Each sample yielded at least 2.5 million CDR3-containing paired-end reads. First-strand cDNA was synthesized from all RNA with the Mint cDNA synthesis kit, primed by a TRBC-specific oligonucleotide. All cDNA was treated with uracil-DNA glycosylase and then went through a first 18-cycle PCR with the universal primers M1SS and BC2_uni_R. As for the authors' bioinformatics: For normalization, 1 million high-quality reads were randomly selected from each sample, with every read carrying a distinct molecular identifier. Reads with shared molecular identifiers were discarded instead of being binned into consensus sequences. MiTCR, run with a Q25 quality threshold and the strictest error-elimination algorithm, handled CDR3 identification, clonotype clustering and error correction. A nonparametric unseen species model with Euler transformation was used to estimate lower-bound total TCR beta diversity. TCRdb took the public reads, trimmed them with fastp at Q25, ran MiXCR for clone calling and kept in-frame beta chains. Rows matching on CDR3 protein sequence are summarized as one entry with the most common DNA and genes. The V and J calls, along with clone size, are taken from TCRdb and not from the paper's own processing. This sample comprises approximately 800,000 distinct CDR3 sequences, 20% to 25% of them detected only once. The ten largest clones take up roughly 3.8% of the sample.

The sample also formed part of further work on T cells of mothers and their children. That second report states: The donors were nine systemically healthy Caucasian individuals, made up of three mothers and their six children. cDNA synthesis consumed the entire amount of extracted RNA, loaded at about 1.6 ug RNA in each 15 ul reaction. In the second PCR, the M1S primer introduced both the sample barcodes and 2-4 random nucleotides. More than 8 million TCR beta CDR3 reads were obtained from each mother, and 2.5 million to 3 million reads were obtained from each child. TCR recombination output is similarly shaped by thymic selection in related and unrelated pairs, with a minor effect exerted by inherited differences. Normalized repertoire overlap in related mother-child pairs was always slightly higher than in unrelated mother-child pairs, but the difference was never significant. No persistent microchimeric T cell clones were found, with a detection sensitivity of approximately 100 clones per million clonotypes. The study used deep NGS to compare TCR beta repertoires of mothers and children, seeking features distinguishing related mother-child pairs from unrelated individuals. Mothers averaged roughly 40 +/- 4 years of age and children averaged about 10 +/- 4 years. After adapter ligation with NEBNext reagents, the libraries were sequenced on Illumina HiSeq 2000 with 100+100 nt paired-end reads. To prevent cross-contamination, the mother and child libraries were prepared a month apart and were sequenced in separate runs. Between roughly 500,000 and 2,300,000 distinct TCR beta clonotypes were identified per donor. Naive TCR beta clonotypes were estimated from low-frequency clonotypes matched to each donor's FACS-determined naive share, without sorting.

The receptor was isolated from a boy aged 5-17 years in good health. The chain is made from TRBV15 and TRBJ2-7, and the D gene may be TRBD1, 6 bases matching. The sample taken for sequencing was blood. The nucleotide sequence reads TGTGCCACCAGCACAGGGGCCCCTTTATACGAGCAGTACTTC. It is translated as CATSTGAPLYEQYF.